A single sample gave rise to the 3 T cell receptor beta chains below, sequenced in a study of patients and donors after allogeneic stem cell transplantation. TCRdb called the RT-PCR reads again in MiXCR, with one record for every CDR3 protein. The repertoire consists of around 240,000 distinct CDR3 sequences, with approximately 14% occurring once and the leading ten covering roughly 12%. The sample comprised blood, either unsorted or a sorted T cell fraction (not recorded which). Receptors were obtained from a human donor who was either an allogeneic HSCT recipient or a stem cell or donor lymphocyte infusion donor (not recorded which). It is not recorded whose cells these are; they may come from a transplant donor.

There are a few counts of this clonotype. The chain is built from TRBV20-1 and TRBJ1-1, with D tentatively TRBD1 (5 bases). Deletions cut 0 bases from V and 5 bases from J, with 13 bases between. The CDR3 sequence is 14 residues long. Germline V gene data show CDR1 as DFQATT and CDR2 as SNEGSKA (reference sequence). DNA of the CDR3: TGCAGTGCTAGAGACCGGGGGAGAGGTACTGAAGCTTTCTTT. Translated: CSARDRGRGTEAFF.

The chain recombines TRBV9 with TRBJ2-3, with D unclear. V was pared by 0 bases and J by 2 bases, with 13 bases between. Germline V gene sequence: CDR1 SGDLS, CDR2 YYNGEE. This CDR3 has 16 amino acids. The CDR3, as DNA: TGTGCCAGCAGCGTAGTTTCGGGCGGCACCACAGATACGCAGTATTTT. Translated, it gives CASSVVSGGTTDTQYF.

The chain carries TRBV11-2 and TRBJ1-2; perhaps TRBD1 as D (5 bases). Trimming left V 3 bases short and J 5 bases short, with 19 bases between. The CDR3 runs to 16 residues. Germline V gene data show CDR1 as SGHAT and CDR2 as FQNNGV. The CDR3 loop is CASSLPGHDPLYGYTF. The CDR3 coding sequence is TGTGCCAGCAGCTTGCCAGGACACGATCCGTTGTATGGCTACACCTTC.